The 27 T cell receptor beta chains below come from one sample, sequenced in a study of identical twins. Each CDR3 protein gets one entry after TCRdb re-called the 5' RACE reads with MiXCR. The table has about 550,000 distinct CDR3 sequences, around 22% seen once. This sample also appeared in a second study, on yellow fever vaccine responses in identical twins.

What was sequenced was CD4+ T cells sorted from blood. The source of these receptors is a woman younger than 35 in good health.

CDR3 protein: CATSVTSGSGADTQYF. Here the CDR3 DNA reads TGTGCCACCAGTGTTACTAGCGGGAGTGGTGCAGATACGCAGTATTTT. The chain has TRBV24-1 and TRBJ2-3, with 11 bases matching TRBD2. Germline CDR1 is KGHDR and CDR2 is SFDVKD. The J segment lost 4 bases and the V segment lost 5 bases, leaving 7 bases of the junction unmatched. This CDR3 is 16 amino acids long.

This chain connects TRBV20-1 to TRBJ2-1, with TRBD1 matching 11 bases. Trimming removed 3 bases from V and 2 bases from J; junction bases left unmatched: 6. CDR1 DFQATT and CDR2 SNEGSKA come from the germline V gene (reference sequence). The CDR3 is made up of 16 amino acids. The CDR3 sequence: CSARAPGQGAYNEQFF. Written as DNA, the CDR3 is TGCAGTGCTAGGGCCCCGGGACAGGGGGCCTACAATGAGCAGTTCTTC.

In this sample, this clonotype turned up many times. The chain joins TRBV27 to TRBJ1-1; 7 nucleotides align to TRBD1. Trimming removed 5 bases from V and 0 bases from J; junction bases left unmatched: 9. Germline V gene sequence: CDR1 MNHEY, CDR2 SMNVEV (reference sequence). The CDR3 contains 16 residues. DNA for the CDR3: TGTGCCAGCAGTCGCCGACAGGGAGTCATGAACACTGAAGCTTTCTTT. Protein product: CASSRRQGVMNTEAFF.

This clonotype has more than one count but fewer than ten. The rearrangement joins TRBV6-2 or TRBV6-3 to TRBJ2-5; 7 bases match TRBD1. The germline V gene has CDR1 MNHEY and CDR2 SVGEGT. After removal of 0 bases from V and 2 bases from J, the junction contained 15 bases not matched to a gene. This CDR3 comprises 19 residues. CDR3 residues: CASSYSWDSRWAPQETQYF. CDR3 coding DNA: TGTGCCAGCAGTTACTCTTGGGACAGCCGTTGGGCCCCACAAGAGACCCAGTACTTC.

The CDR3 sequence: CSARNTGNQPQHF. The CDR3 nucleotides read TGCAGTGCTAGAAACACCGGGAATCAGCCCCAGCATTTT. V is TRBV20-1 and J is TRBJ1-5; D gene unclear. In germline, CDR1 is DFQATT, CDR2 SNEGSKA (reference sequence). CDR3 length: 13 amino acids. Trimming took off 2 bases at V and 4 bases at J, with 9 bases between the two ends.

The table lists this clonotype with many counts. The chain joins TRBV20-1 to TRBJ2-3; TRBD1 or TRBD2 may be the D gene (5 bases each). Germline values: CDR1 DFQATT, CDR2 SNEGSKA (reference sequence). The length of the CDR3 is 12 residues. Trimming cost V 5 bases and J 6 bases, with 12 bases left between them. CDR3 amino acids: CSAQLWGDTQYF. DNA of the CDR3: TGCAGTGCTCAGTTATGGGGGGATACGCAGTATTTT.

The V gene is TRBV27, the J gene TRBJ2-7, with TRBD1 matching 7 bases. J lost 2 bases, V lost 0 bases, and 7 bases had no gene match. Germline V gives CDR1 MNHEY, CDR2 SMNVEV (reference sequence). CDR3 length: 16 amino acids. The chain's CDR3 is CASSLSGGRGPYEQYF. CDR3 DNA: TGTGCCAGCAGTTTATCGGGTGGAAGGGGGCCCTACGAGCAGTACTTC.

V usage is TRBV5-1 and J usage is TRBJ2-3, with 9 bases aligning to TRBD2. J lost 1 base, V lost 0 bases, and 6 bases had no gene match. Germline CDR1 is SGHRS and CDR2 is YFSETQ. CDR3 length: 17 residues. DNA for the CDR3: TGCGCCAGCAGCTTGGCCTCTAGCGGGGCCCGCACAGATACGCAGTATTTT. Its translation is CASSLASSGARTDTQYF.

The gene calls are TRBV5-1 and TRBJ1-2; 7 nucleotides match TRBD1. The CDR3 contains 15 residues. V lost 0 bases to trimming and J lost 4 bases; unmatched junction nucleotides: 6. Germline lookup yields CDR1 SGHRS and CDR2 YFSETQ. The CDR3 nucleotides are TGCGCCAGCAGCTTGGGTGGGGACAGCCTCTATGGCTACACCTTC. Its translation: CASSLGGDSLYGYTF. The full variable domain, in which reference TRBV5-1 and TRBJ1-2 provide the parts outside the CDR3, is KAGVTQTPRYLIKTRGQQVTLSCSPISGHRSVSWYQQTPGQGLQFLFEYFSETQRNKGNFPGRFSGRQFSNSRSEMNVSTLELGDSALYLCASSLGGDSLYGYTFGSGTRLTVV.

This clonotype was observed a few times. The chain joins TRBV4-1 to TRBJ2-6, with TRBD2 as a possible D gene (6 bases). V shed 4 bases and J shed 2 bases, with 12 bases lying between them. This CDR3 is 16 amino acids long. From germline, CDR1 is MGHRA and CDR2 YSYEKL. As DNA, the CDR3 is TGCGCCAGCAGCCCTACGGGCGGGGCTGGGGCCAACGTCCTGACTTTC. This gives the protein CASSPTGGAGANVLTF.

CDR3 protein: CASIWEGPDTQYF. DNA of the CDR3: TGTGCCAGCATTTGGGAGGGCCCAGATACGCAGTATTTT. The V and J genes are TRBV2 and TRBJ2-3, with 7 nucleotides matching TRBD2. The CDR3 spans 13 residues. J lost 4 bases, V lost 7 bases, and 5 bases had no gene match. Germline V gene data show CDR1 as SNHLY and CDR2 as FYNNEI.

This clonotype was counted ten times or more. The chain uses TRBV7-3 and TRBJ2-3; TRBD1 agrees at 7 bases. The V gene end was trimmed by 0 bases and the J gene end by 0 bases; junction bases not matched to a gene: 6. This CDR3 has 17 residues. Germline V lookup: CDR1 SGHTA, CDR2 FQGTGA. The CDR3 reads CASSLTGTGASTDTQYF. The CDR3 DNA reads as TGTGCCAGCAGCTTAACAGGAACAGGGGCTAGCACAGATACGCAGTATTTT.

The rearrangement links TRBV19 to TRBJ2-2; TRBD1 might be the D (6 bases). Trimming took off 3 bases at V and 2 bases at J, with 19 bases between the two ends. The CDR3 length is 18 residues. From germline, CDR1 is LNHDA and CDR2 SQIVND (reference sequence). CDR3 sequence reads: CASSINREQGRNTGELFF. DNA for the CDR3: TGTGCCAGTAGTATTAATCGAGAACAGGGTAGAAACACCGGGGAGCTGTTTTTT.

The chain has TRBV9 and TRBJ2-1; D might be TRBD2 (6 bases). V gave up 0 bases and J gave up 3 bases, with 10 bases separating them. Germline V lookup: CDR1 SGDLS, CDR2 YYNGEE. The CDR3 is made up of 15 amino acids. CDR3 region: CASSVVAVGYNEQFF. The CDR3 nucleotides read TGTGCCAGCAGCGTAGTAGCGGTAGGCTACAATGAGCAGTTCTTC.

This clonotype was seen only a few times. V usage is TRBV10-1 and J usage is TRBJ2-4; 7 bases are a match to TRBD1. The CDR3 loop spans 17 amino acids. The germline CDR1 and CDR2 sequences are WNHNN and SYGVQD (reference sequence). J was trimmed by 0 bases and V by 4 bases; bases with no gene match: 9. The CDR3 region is CASSARRQGEAKNIQYF. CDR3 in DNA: TGCGCCAGCAGTGCGCGCAGACAGGGAGAAGCCAAAAACATTCAGTACTTC.

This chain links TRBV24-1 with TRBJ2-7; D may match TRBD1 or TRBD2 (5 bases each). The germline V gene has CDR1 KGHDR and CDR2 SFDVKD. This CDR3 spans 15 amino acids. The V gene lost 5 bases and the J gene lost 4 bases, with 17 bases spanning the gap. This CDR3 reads CATSGGPGAKYEQYF. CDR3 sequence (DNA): TGTGCCACCAGTGGAGGGCCCGGGGCCAAATACGAGCAGTACTTC.

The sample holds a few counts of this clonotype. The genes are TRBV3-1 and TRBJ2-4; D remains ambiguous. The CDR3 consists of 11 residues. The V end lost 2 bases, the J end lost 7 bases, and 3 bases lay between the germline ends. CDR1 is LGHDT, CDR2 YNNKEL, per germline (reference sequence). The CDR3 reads CASSQSNIQYF. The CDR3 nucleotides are TGTGCCAGCAGCCAATCCAACATTCAGTACTTC.

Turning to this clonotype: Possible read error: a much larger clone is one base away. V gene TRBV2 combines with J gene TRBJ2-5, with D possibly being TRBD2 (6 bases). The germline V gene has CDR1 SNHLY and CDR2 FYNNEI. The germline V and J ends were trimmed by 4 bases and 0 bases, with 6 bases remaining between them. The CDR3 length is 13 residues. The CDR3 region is CASSGDYQETQYF. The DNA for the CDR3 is TGTGCCAGCAGTGGGGACTACCAAGAGACCCAGTACTTC.

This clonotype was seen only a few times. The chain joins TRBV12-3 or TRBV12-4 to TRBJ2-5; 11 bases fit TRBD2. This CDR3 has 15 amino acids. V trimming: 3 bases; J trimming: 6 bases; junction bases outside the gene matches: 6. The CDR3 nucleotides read TGTGCCAGCAGTTTTATAGCGGGGGGGCCACAGACCCAGTACTTC. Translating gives CASSFIAGGPQTQYF.

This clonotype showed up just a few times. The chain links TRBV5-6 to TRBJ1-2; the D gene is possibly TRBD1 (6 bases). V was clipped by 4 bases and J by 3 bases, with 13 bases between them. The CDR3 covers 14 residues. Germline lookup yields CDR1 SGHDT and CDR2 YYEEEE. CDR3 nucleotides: TGTGCCAGCAGCCTCACCAGGGGAGACTATGGCTACACCTTC. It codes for CASSLTRGDYGYTF.

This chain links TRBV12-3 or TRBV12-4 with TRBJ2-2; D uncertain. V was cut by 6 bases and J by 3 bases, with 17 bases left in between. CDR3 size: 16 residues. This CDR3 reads CASSSKADLYTGELFF. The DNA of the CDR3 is TGTGCCAGCAGCTCCAAGGCCGACCTTTACACCGGGGAGCTGTTTTTT.

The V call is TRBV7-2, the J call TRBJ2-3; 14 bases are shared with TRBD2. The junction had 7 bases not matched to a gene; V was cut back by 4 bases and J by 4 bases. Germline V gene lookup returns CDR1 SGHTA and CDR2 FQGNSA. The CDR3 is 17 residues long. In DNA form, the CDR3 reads TGTGCCAGCAGCTCGGGACTAGCGGGAGTGAGGTCAGATACGCAGTATTTT. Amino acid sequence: CASSSGLAGVRSDTQYF.

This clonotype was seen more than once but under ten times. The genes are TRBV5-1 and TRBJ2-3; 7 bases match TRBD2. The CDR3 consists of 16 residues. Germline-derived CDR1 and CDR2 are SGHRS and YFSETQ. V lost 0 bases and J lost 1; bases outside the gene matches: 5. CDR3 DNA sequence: TGCGCCAGCAGCTTGGGGTCTAGCGGACGCACAGATACGCAGTATTTT. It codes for CASSLGSSGRTDTQYF.

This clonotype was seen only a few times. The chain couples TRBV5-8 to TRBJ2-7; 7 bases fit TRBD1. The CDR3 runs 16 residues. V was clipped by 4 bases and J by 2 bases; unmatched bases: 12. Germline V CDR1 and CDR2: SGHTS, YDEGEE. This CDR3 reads CASSRIDRAKTYEQYF. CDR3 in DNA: TGTGCCAGCAGCAGGATAGACAGGGCGAAAACCTACGAGCAGTACTTC.

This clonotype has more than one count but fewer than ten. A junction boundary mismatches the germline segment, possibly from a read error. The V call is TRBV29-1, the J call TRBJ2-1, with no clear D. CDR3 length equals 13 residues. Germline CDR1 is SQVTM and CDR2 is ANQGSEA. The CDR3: CSVAKNSYKEQFF. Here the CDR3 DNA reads TGCAGCGTTGCTAAGAATTCCTACAAGGAGCAGTTCTTC.

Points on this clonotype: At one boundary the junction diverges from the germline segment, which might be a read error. The CDR3 DNA follows: TGTGCCACCAGTGGACACAACAATCGGCCCCAGCATTTT. Amino acids: CATSGHNNRPQHF. The rearrangement uses TRBV24-1 and TRBJ1-5; D remains ambiguous. Germline CDR1 reads KGHDR; CDR2 reads SFDVKD. The CDR3 runs to 13 residues.

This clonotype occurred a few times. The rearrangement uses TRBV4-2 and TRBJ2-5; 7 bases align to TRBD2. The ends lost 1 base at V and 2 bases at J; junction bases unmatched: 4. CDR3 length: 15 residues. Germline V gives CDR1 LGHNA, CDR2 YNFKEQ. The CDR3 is CASSQAGTMQETQYF. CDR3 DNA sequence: TGTGCCAGCAGCCAAGCCGGGACTATGCAAGAGACCCAGTACTTC.